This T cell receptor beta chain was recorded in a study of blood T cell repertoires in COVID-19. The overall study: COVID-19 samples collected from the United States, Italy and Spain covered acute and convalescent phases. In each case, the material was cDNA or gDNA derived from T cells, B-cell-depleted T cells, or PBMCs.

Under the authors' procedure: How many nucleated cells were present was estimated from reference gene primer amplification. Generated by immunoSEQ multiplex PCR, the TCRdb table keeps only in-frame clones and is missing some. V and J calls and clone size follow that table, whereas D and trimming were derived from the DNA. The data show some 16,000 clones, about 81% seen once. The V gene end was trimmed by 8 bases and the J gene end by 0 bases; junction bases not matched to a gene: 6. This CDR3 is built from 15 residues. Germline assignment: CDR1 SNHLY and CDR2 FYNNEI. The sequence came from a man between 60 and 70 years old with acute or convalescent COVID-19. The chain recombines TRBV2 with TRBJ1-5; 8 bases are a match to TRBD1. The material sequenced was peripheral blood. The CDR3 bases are TGTGCCAGCGGGGGGACAGGTTATAGCAATCAGCCCCAGCATTTT. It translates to CASGGTGYSNQPQHF.